These 10 T cell receptor beta chains were sequenced from one sample in a study of CD8 T cells in ankylosing spondylitis. TCRdb independently ran MiXCR on the 5' RACE reads; one entry per CDR3 protein. The sample lists about 96,000 distinct CDR3 sequences, about 8.8% seen once, with 5.1% in the top ten. Specimen: blood, either unsorted or a sorted T cell fraction (not recorded which). All receptors come from a male donor with ankylosing spondylitis or in good health (not recorded which).

In its sample, this clonotype was seen many times. The chain recombines TRBV5-4 with TRBJ2-5, with D perhaps matching TRBD1 (5 bases). Trimming removed 3 bases from V and 4 bases from J, with 13 bases in between. Germline lookup yields CDR1 SGHNT and CDR2 YYREEE (reference sequence). The CDR3 covers 14 residues. DNA for the CDR3: TGTGCCAGCAGCTACACAGGAGTTGCAGAGACCCAGTACTTC. The encoded protein is CASSYTGVAETQYF.

This clonotype was picked up many times. V is TRBV5-1 and J is TRBJ2-3, with 12 bases that match TRBD2. The V and J ends lost 1 base and 6 bases, in that order; junction bases with no gene match: 9. The V gene's germline CDR1 is SGHRS and CDR2 YFSETQ. CDR3 size: 17 residues. CDR3 coding DNA: TGCGCCAGCAGCTTGTTTCTAGCGGGGGGGCTCCCCGATACGCAGTATTTT. Amino acid sequence: CASSLFLAGGLPDTQYF. The whole variable domain, remainder taken from reference TRBV5-1 and TRBJ2-3, is KAGVTQTPRYLIKTRGQQVTLSCSPISGHRSVSWYQQTPGQGLQFLFEYFSETQRNKGNFPGRFSGRQFSNSRSEMNVSTLELGDSALYLCASSLFLAGGLPDTQYFGPGTRLTVL.

This clonotype was detected many times. The chain has TRBV6-1 and TRBJ2-5, with 12 nucleotides matching TRBD1. The CDR3 loop spans 16 amino acids. Per the germline V gene, CDR1 is MNHNS and CDR2 is SASEGT. V lost 1 base to trimming and J lost 1 base; unmatched junction nucleotides: 1. The CDR3 DNA sequence: TGTGCCAGCAGTGAAGAGGGACAGGGGGCCCAAGAGACCCAGTACTTC. Its translation is CASSEEGQGAQETQYF.

The gene calls are TRBV27 and TRBJ1-2; D gene unclear. The germline V gene encodes CDR1 MNHEY and CDR2 SMNVEV (reference sequence). The V end lost 5 bases, the J end lost 7 bases, and 17 bases lay between the germline ends. This CDR3 is built from 14 residues. The CDR3 DNA reads as TGTGCCAGCAGTCCAGCAGATGTAAGGCGTGGCTACACCTTC. This codes for CASSPADVRRGYTF.

This clonotype appeared many times. The gene calls are TRBV7-9 and TRBJ1-1; possibly TRBD1 for D (5 bases). The CDR3 totals 11 residues. Germline CDR1 is SEHNR and CDR2 is FQNEAQ (reference sequence). Trimming left V 8 bases short and J 7 bases short, with 11 bases between. This CDR3 is CASRQGGEAFF. The DNA of the CDR3 is TGTGCCAGCCGGCAGGGTGGTGAAGCTTTCTTT.

In its sample, this clonotype was seen many times. V is TRBV29-1 and J is TRBJ2-7; D not resolved. With 7 bases removed from V and 4 bases from J, the gap between germline ends came to 14 bases. Germline CDR1 SQVTM, CDR2 ANQGSEA. This CDR3 is 12 amino acids long. The CDR3 DNA follows: TGCAGCGGTGGAAGGGTAGGATACGAGCAGTACTTC. Its translation is CSGGRVGYEQYF.

This clonotype has only a few counts. This chain links TRBV7-3 with TRBJ2-2; 10 bases are shared with TRBD2. The V segment lost 2 bases and the J segment 5 bases; nucleotides outside the gene matches: 5. This CDR3 contains 16 residues. Germline V lookup: CDR1 SGHTA, CDR2 FQGTGA. CDR3 coding DNA: TGTGCCAGCAGCTTAGACCCTAGCGGGGGAACCGGGGAGCTGTTTTTT. Its translation is CASSLDPSGGTGELFF.

There are a few counts of this clonotype. V and J are TRBV9 and TRBJ2-2, with 11 positions matching TRBD2. This CDR3 is 15 amino acids long. Germline CDR1 reads SGDLS; CDR2 reads YYNGEE. Trimming removed 4 bases from V and 7 bases from J; junction bases left unmatched: 6. DNA of the CDR3: TGTGCCAGCAGCATCACTAGCGGGGGTTACGGGGAGCTGTTTTTT. Translation gives CASSITSGGYGELFF.

The CDR3 here is CASSPRSGTGGSEQYF. In DNA, the CDR3 is TGTGCCAGCAGCCCCCGCAGTGGGACAGGGGGCTCCGAGCAGTACTTC. The genes are TRBV7-9 and TRBJ2-7, with 12 nucleotides matching TRBD1. Per the germline V gene, CDR1 is SEHNR and CDR2 is FQNEAQ (reference sequence). The CDR3 length is 16 residues. Trimming cost V 5 bases and J 6 bases; bases outside gene matches: 11.

This clonotype was observed at least ten times. One junction end disagrees with the germline gene, perhaps due to a read error. This sequence joins TRBV11-2 and TRBJ2-6; 7 positions agree with TRBD2. The CDR3 consists of 13 residues. Germline V gives CDR1 SGHAT, CDR2 FQNNGV. CDR3 in amino acids: CASSLAPRLAVAF. CDR3 DNA: TGTGCCAGCAGCTTAGCCCCAAGACTAGCTGTCGCTTTC.